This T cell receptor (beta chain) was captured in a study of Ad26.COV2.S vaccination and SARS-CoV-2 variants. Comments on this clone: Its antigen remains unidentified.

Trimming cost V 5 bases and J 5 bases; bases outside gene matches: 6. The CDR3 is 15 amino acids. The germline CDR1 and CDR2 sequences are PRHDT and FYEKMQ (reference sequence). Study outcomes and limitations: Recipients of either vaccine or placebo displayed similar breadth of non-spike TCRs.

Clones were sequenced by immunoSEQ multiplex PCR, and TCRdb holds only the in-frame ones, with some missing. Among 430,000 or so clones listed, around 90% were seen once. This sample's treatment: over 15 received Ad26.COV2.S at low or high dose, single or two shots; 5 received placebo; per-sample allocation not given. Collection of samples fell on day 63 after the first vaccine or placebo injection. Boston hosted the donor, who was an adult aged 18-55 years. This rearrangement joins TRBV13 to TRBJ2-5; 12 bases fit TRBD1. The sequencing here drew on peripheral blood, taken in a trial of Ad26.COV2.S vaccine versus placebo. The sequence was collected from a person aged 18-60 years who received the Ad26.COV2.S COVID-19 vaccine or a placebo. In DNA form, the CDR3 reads TGTGCCAGCAGCCTCGGGACAGGGGGCGGGGAGACCCAGTACTTC. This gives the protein CASSLGTGGGETQYF. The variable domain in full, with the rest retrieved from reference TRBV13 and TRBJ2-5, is AAGVIQSPRHLIKEKRETATLKCYPIPRHDTVYWYQQGPGQDPQFLISFYEKMQSDKGSIPDRFSAQQFSDYHSELNMSSLELGDSALYFCASSLGTGGGETQYFGPGTRLLVL.